This T cell receptor (beta chain) derives from a study of early T cells in non-severe SARS-CoV-2 infection. For the study at large: It was bulk RNA from unsorted whole blood that was sequenced, and the chains were unpaired.

CDR3 length: 14 amino acids. The germline V and J ends were trimmed by 2 bases and 0 bases, with 7 bases remaining between them. CDR1 and CDR2 from the germline V gene are MNHNY and SVGAGI (reference sequence). General study findings and limits: The study's VDJdb matching favored anti-spike CD8 responses and missed private and CD4 specificities.

Unique molecular identifiers were affixed to single, distinct cDNA molecules. TCRdb independently ran MiXCR on the 5' RACE reads; one entry per CDR3 protein. The table records about 48,000 distinct CDR3 sequences, roughly 6.1% of them present only once. This clonotype came up many times. Its matching antigen is unknown. The sample in question was whole blood, obtained at baseline. This rearrangement joins TRBV6-6 to TRBJ2-5; D is undetermined. This clonotype originated in an adult who was a healthcare worker with PCR-confirmed SARS-CoV-2 infection or an uninfected control (not recorded which). CDR3 in DNA: TGTGCCAGCAGTTACCCGGGCAACCAAGAGACCCAGTACTTC. Translated, it gives CASSYPGNQETQYF.